This T cell receptor (beta chain) was captured by sequencing in a study of blood T cells in healthy people across ages. Study-level points and caveats: The recorded TCR beta diversity per million T cells decreased in a roughly linear manner with age. Long-lived donors exceeded aged donors in naive CD4+ cells and diversity.

Germline assignment: CDR1 SGDLS and CDR2 YYNGEE. The CDR3 contains 14 residues. Trimming pared 0 bases from V and 3 bases from J, leaving 9 bases between. The authors ran a second PCR of 7 to 11 cycles using a sample-barcoded 5' primer and a J-beta primer mix. TCRdb re-analysed the 5' RACE reads in MiXCR, keeping a single row per CDR3 protein. The sample records over 500,000 distinct CDR3 sequences, over 25% being singletons. There are a few counts of this clonotype. Its antigen is currently unknown. This sample also belongs to another study, concerning T cells of mothers and their children. This second study notes: Each mother yielded more than 9 million TCR beta CDR3 reads. Each child yielded roughly 2.9 million reads.

This receptor was obtained from a boy younger than 10 in good health. The rearrangement links TRBV9 to TRBJ1-1; no definite D call. Sequencing was performed on blood. CDR3 bases: TGTGCCAGCAGCGTAGCCCCGGTAGACACTGAAGCTTTCTTT. As protein: CASSVAPVDTEAFF.